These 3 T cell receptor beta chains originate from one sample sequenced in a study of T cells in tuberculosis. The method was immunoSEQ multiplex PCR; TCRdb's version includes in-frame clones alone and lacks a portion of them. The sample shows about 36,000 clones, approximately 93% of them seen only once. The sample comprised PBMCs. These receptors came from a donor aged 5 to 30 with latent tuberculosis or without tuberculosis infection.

CDR3 sequence reads: CASSQGGIYGYTF. CDR3 DNA: TGCGCCAGCAGCCAAGGAGGGATCTATGGCTACACCTTC. This sequence joins TRBV4-3 and TRBJ1-2; D gene unclear. The germline V gene has CDR1 LGHNA and CDR2 YSLEER. The ends were cut back, 1 base at V and 4 bases at J, with 7 bases in the middle. The CDR3 is made up of 13 amino acids.

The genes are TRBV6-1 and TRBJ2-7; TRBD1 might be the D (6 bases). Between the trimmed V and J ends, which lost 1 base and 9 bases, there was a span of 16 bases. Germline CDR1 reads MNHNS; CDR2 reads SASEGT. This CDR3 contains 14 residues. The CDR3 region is CASSEGPNRDTQYF. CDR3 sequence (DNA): TGTGCCAGCAGTGAAGGGCCTAACAGGGACACGCAGTACTTC.

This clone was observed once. The DNA of the CDR3 is TGTGCCTCCTACAATCCCGCCAGGCTCAGAAGCTATGGCTACACCTTC. It codes for CASYNPARLRSYGYTF. The rearrangement links TRBV30 to TRBJ1-2; D ambiguous. The CDR3 is 16 residues long. Trimming stripped 7 bases from V and 4 bases from J, with 25 bases between. Germline V gives CDR1 GTSNPN, CDR2 SVGIG (reference sequence).